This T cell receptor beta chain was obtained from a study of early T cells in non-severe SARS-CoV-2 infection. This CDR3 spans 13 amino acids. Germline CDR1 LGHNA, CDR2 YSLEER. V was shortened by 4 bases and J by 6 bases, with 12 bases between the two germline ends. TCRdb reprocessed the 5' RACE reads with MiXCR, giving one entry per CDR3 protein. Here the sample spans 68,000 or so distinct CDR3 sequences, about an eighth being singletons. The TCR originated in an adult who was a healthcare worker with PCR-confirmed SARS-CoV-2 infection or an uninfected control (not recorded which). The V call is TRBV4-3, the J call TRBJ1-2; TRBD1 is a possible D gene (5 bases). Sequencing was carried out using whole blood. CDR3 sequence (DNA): TGCGCCAGCAGCCCGAGCCCAGGGAATGGCTACACCTTC. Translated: CASSPSPGNGYTF.